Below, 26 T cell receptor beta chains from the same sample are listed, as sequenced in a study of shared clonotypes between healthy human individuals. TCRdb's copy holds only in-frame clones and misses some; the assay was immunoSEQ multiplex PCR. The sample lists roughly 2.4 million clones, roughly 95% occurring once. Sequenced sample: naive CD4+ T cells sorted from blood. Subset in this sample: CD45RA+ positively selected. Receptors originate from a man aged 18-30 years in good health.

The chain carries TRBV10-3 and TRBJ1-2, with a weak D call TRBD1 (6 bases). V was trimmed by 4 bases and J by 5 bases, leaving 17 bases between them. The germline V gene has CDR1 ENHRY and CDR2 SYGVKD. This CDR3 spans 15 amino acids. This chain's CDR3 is CAISGTPQGGYGYTF. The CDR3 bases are TGTGCCATCAGTGGGACCCCACAGGGAGGGTATGGCTACACCTTC.

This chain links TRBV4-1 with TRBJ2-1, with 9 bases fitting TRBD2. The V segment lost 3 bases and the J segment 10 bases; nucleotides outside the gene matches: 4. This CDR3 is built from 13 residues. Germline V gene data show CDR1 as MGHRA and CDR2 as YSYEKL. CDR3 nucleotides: TGCGCCAGCAGCCAGGAGCTAGCGGGAGAGCAGTTCTTC. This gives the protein CASSQELAGEQFF.

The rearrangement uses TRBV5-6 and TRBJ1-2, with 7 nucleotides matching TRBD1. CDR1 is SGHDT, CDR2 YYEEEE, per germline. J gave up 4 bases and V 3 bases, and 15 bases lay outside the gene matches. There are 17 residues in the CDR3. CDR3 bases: TGTGCCAGCAGCTCGACCACACTGACAGGGACCCTCTATGGCTACACCTTC. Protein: CASSSTTLTGTLYGYTF.

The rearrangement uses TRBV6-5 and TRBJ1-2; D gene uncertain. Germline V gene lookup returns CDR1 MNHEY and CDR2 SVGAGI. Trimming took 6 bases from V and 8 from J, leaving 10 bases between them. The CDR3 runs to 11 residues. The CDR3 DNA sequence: TGTGCCAGCAGGACGCAGCTCGGCTACACCTTC. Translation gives CASRTQLGYTF.

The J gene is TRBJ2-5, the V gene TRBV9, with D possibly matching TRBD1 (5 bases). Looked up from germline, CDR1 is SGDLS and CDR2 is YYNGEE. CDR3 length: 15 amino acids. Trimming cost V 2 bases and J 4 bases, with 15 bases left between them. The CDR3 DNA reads TGTGCCAGCAGCGTCCAACCAGGGTATAGAGAGACCCAGTACTTC. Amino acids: CASSVQPGYRETQYF.

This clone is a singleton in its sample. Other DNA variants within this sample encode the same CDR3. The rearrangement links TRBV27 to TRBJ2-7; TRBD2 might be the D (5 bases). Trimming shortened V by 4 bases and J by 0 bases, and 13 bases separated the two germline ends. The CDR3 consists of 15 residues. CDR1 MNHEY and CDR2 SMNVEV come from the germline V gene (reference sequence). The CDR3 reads CASSSPGLGSYEQYF. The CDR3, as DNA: TGTGCCAGCAGTTCCCCGGGGTTGGGCTCCTACGAGCAGTACTTC.

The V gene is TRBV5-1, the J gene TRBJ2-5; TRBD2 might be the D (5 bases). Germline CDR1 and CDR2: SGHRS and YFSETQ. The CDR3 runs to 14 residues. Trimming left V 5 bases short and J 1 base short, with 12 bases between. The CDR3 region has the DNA TGCGCCAGCAGGCCCGGAGGATTCCAAGAGACCCAGTACTTC. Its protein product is CASRPGGFQETQYF. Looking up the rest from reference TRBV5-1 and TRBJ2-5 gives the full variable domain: KAGVTQTPRYLIKTRGQQVTLSCSPISGHRSVSWYQQTPGQGLQFLFEYFSETQRNKGNFPGRFSGRQFSNSRSEMNVSTLELGDSALYLCASRPGGFQETQYFGPGTRLLVL.

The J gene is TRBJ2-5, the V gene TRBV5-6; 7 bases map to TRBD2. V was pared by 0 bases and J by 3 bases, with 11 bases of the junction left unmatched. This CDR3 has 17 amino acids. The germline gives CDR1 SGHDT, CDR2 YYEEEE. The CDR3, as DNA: TGTGCCAGCAGCTTGGGCGGGAGTTCGCCCCTAAAAGAGACCCAGTACTTC. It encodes CASSLGGSSPLKETQYF. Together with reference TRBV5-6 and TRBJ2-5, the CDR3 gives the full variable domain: DAGVTQSPTHLIKTRGQQVTLRCSPKSGHDTVSWYQQALGQGPQFIFQYYEEEERQRGNFPDRFSGHQFPNYSSELNVNALLLGDSALYLCASSLGGSSPLKETQYFGPGTRLLVL.

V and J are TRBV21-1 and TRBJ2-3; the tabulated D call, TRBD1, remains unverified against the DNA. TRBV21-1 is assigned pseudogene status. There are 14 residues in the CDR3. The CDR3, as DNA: TGTGCCAGCAGTCAAGGGGGTAGCACAGATACGCAGTATTTT. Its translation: CASSQGGSTDTQYF.

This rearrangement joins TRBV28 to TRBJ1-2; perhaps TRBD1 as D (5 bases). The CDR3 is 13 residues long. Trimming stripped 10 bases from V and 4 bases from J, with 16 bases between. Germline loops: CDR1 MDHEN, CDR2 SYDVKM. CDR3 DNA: TGTGCCACCCACCCCGCCCAGGGCTATGGCTACACCTTC. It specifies CATHPAQGYGYTF.

CDR3 nucleotides: TGTGCCAGCTCACCACTCGGACAGGGATCCCGGGAGCATGGCTACACCTTC. Protein product: CASSPLGQGSREHGYTF. The chain joins TRBV18 to TRBJ1-2, with 8 nucleotides matching TRBD1. This CDR3 comprises 17 residues. In germline, CDR1 is KGHSH, CDR2 LQKENI. Trimming cost V 1 base and J 6 bases; bases outside gene matches: 13.

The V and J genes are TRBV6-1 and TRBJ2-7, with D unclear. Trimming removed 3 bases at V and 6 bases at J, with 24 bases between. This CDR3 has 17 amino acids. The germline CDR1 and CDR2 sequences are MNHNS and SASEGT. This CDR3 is CASSDYHRLNPYPEQYF. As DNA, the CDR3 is TGTGCCAGCAGTGATTATCACAGACTGAACCCATACCCCGAGCAGTACTTC.

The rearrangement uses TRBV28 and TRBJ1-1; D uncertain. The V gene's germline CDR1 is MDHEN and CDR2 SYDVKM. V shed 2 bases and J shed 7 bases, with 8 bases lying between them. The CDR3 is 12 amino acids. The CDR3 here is CASSLRRYEAFF. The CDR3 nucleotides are TGTGCCAGCAGTTTACGACGATATGAAGCTTTCTTT.

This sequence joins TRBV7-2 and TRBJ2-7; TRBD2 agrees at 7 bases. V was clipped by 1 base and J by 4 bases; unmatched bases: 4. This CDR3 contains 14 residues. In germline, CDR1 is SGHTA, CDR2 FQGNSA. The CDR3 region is CASSLEGGRYEQYF. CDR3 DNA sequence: TGTGCCAGCAGCTTAGAGGGAGGGCGTTACGAGCAGTACTTC.

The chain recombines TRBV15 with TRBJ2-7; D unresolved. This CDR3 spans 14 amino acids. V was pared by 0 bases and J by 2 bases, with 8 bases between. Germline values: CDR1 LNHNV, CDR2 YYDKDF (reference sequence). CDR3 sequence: CATSRDYTTYEQYF. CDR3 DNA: TGTGCCACCAGCAGAGATTACACCACCTACGAGCAGTACTTC.

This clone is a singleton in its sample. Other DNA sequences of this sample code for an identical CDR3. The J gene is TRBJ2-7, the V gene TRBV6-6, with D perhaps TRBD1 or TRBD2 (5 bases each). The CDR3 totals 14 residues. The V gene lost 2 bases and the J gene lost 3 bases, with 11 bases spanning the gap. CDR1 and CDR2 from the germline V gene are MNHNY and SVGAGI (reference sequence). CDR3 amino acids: CASSYGQGVYEQYF. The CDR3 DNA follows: TGTGCCAGCAGTTACGGGCAGGGAGTCTACGAGCAGTACTTC.

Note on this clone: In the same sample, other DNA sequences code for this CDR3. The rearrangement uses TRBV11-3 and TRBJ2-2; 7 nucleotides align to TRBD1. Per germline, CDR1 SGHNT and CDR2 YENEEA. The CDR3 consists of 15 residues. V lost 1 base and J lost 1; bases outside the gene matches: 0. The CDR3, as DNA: TGTGCCAGCAGCTTAGGACAGGGGAACACCGGGGAGCTGTTTTTT. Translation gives CASSLGQGNTGELFF.

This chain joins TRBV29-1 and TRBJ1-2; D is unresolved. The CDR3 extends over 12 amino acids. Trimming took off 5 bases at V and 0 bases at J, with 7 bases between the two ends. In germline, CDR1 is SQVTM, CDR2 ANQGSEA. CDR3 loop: CSVQEANYGYTF. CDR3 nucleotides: TGCAGCGTTCAGGAGGCTAACTATGGCTACACCTTC.

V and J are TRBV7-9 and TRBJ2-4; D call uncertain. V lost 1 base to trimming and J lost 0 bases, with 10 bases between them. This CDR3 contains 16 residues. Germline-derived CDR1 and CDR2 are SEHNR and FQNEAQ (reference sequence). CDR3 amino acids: CASSLVLPLAKNIQYF. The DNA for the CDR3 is TGTGCCAGCAGCTTAGTTTTACCCCTAGCCAAAAACATTCAGTACTTC.

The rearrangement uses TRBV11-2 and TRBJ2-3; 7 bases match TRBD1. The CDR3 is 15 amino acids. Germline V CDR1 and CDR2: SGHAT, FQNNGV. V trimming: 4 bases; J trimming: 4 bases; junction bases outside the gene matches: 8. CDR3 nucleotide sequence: TGTGCCAGCAGCTCGAACAGGGGTCGGTCAGATACGCAGTATTTT. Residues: CASSSNRGRSDTQYF.

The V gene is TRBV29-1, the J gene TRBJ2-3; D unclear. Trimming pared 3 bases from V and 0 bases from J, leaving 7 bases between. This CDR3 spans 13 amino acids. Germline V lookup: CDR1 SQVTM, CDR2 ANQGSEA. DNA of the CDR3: TGCAGCGTTGACGGGTCTAGCACAGATACGCAGTATTTT. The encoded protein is CSVDGSSTDTQYF.

The CDR3 protein is CASSFEGSTDTQYF. The DNA for the CDR3 is TGTGCCAGCAGCTTCGAGGGTAGCACAGATACGCAGTATTTT. The chain has TRBV7-9 and TRBJ2-3; D may be TRBD2 (5 bases). The CDR3 is 14 residues long. Germline lookup yields CDR1 SEHNR and CDR2 FQNEAQ (reference sequence). V lost 3 bases, J lost 0 bases, and 7 bases lay in between.

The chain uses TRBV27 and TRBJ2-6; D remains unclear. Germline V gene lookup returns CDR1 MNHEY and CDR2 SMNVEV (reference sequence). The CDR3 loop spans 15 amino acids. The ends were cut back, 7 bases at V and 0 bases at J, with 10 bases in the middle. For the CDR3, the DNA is TGTGCCAGCATGCTAATCCGCTCTGGGGCCAACGTCCTGACTTTC. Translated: CASMLIRSGANVLTF.

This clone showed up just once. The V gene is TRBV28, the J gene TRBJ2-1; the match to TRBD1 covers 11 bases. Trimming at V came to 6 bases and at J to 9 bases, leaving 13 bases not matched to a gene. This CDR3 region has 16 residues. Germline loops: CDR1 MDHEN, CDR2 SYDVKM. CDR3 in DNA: TGTGCCAGCAGCCCTAGAGGGACAGGGGGGAGTGGTGAGCAGTTCTTC. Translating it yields CASSPRGTGGSGEQFF.

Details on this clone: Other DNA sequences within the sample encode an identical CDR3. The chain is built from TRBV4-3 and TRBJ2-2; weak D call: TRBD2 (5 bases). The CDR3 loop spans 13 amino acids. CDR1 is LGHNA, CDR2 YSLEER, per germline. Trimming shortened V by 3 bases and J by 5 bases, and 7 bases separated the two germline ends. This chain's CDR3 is CASSQEVTGELFF. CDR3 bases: TGCGCCAGCAGCCAGGAGGTTACCGGGGAGCTGTTTTTT.

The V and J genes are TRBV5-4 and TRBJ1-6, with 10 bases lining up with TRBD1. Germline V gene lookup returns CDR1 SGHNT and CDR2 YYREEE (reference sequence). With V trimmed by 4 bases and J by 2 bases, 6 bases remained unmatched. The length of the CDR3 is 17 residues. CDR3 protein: CASSLDRGRAYNSPLHF. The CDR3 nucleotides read TGTGCCAGCAGCCTCGACAGGGGGCGAGCCTATAATTCACCCCTCCACTTT.